This T cell receptor beta chain emerged from a study of identical twins. Regarding the study as a whole: With abundant cord blood beta clonotypes, insertions were fewer; memory repertoires showed no such pattern. Findings depended on cross-sectional statistics rather than tracking the same donors.

Every sampled donor was Caucasian and healthy. CDR3 length: 16 residues. V dropped 5 bases and J dropped 5; count of bases not matched to a gene: 11. The germline gives CDR1 SGHNT, CDR2 YENEEA. TCRdb reanalysed the 5' RACE reads using MiXCR and keeps one entry per CDR3 protein. The sample consists of about 700,000 distinct CDR3 sequences, around 6.1% of them appearing once. Comments on this clonotype: Its antigen is still unknown.

The specimen was naive T cells sorted from blood. The source is a man between 18 and 29 years old in good health. The V call is TRBV11-3, the J call TRBJ2-1; 8 nucleotides agree with TRBD2. CDR3 bases: TGTGCCAGCAGCCCACGCGGGGGGCGGGAGGACAATGAGCAGTTCTTC. Its protein is CASSPRGGREDNEQFF.